These 27 T cell receptor beta chains came from one sample sequenced in a study of T cell changes during pregnancy in multiple sclerosis. TCRdb's table, derived via immunoSEQ multiplex PCR, lists solely in-frame clones and lacks some. This sample has about 71,000 clones, with around 94% found just once. Sequenced material: peripheral blood, taken in the third trimester of pregnancy. These receptors were collected from a female donor with multiple sclerosis, enrolled in a pregnancy study.

The J gene is TRBJ2-1, the V gene TRBV5-6; D gene unclear. The CDR3 length is 14 residues. V shed 4 bases and J shed 8 bases, with 16 bases lying between them. Germline V gene sequence: CDR1 SGHDT, CDR2 YYEEEE. The CDR3 DNA is TGTGCCAGCAGCCGAGTTAGGAGTTCGGATGAGCAGTTCTTC. Translated: CASSRVRSSDEQFF.

This clone was detected once. The rearrangement joins TRBV5-4 to TRBJ1-1; no firm D call. CDR1 and CDR2 from the germline V gene are SGHNT and YYREEE (reference sequence). This CDR3 is 15 amino acids long. V lost 1 base and J 4 bases, leaving 14 bases between the germline ends. CDR3 amino acids: CASSLTQTDVTEAFF. DNA for the CDR3: TGTGCCAGCAGCTTGACCCAAACAGATGTCACTGAAGCTTTCTTT.

This chain connects TRBV7-9 to TRBJ1-2; weak D call: TRBD1 (5 bases). From germline, CDR1 is SEHNR and CDR2 FQNEAQ (reference sequence). The CDR3 is 15 amino acids. Trimming took off 1 base at V and 3 bases at J, with 12 bases between the two ends. The CDR3 loop is CASSLGTTAYYGYTF. CDR3 DNA: TGTGCCAGCAGCTTAGGGACAACAGCGTACTATGGCTACACCTTC.

The chain links TRBV27 to TRBJ2-5; maybe TRBD2 (5 bases). This CDR3 region has 15 residues. Deletions cut 5 bases from V and 5 bases from J, with 18 bases between. The germline gives CDR1 MNHEY, CDR2 SMNVEV (reference sequence). CDR3 sequence reads: CASSPSGSRHETQYF. The DNA of the CDR3 is TGTGCCAGCAGTCCATCGGGGTCCCGCCACGAGACCCAGTACTTC.

J is TRBJ1-5 and V is TRBV28, with TRBD1 matching over 9 bases. The ends lost 6 bases at V and 7 bases at J; junction bases unmatched: 7. The germline V gene has CDR1 MDHEN and CDR2 SYDVKM. This CDR3 region has 14 residues. The CDR3, as DNA: TGTGCCAGCAGCCTGGGACAGGGAGGACAGCCCCAGCATTTT. Translated: CASSLGQGGQPQHF. Combining the CDR3 with reference TRBV28 and TRBJ1-5 gives the whole variable domain DVKVTQSSRYLVKRTGEKVFLECVQDMDHENMFWYRQDPGLGLRLIYFSYDVKMKEKGDIPEGYSVSREKKERFSLILESASTNQTSMYLCASSLGQGGQPQHFGDGTRLSIL.

This chain joins TRBV6-4 and TRBJ2-1, with D tentatively TRBD1 (6 bases). V was cut by 3 bases and J by 2 bases, with 11 bases left in between. CDR1 is MRHNA and CDR2 is SNTAGT in the germline V gene. The CDR3 extends over 15 amino acids. CDR3 protein: CASSDNREAYNEQFF. The CDR3 nucleotides read TGTGCCAGCAGTGATAACAGGGAAGCCTACAATGAGCAGTTCTTC.

V and J are TRBV30 and TRBJ1-2; TRBD1 is a possible D gene (5 bases). V lost 0 bases and J lost 0, with 8 bases in between. The CDR3 spans 14 residues. Germline V gene lookup returns CDR1 GTSNPN and CDR2 SVGIG (reference sequence). The CDR3 bases are TGTGCCTGGAGTGTACCGGGGGCTAACTATGGCTACACCTTC. Its protein product is CAWSVPGANYGYTF.

The chain combines TRBV7-9 with TRBJ2-7; 9 nucleotides match TRBD1. Germline-derived CDR1 and CDR2 are SEHNR and FQNEAQ (reference sequence). V trimming: 5 bases; J trimming: 5 bases; junction bases outside the gene matches: 7. The CDR3 is made up of 14 amino acids. The CDR3 region has the DNA TGTGCCAGCAGCGCCAACAGGGGGCGCAACGAGCAGTACTTC. Protein product: CASSANRGRNEQYF.

The chain couples TRBV7-6 to TRBJ1-3, with TRBD1 identical over 8 bases. V shed 2 bases and J 0 bases; nucleotides not matched to a gene: 3. Germline CDR1 is SGHVS and CDR2 is FNYEAQ. The CDR3 has 16 residues. Here the CDR3 DNA reads TGTGCCAGCAGCTTAAGGACAGGGAACTCTGGAAACACCATATATTTT. Protein product: CASSLRTGNSGNTIYF.

V usage is TRBV6-1 and J usage is TRBJ1-1, with a weak D call TRBD1 (5 bases). The CDR3 runs to 16 residues. The germline V and J ends were trimmed by 2 bases and 3 bases, with 16 bases remaining between them. From germline, CDR1 is MNHNS and CDR2 SASEGT. The CDR3 nucleotides are TGTGCCAGCAGTGAAACGGCCGCCTCGGGGGACACTGAAGCTTTCTTT. It codes for CASSETAASGDTEAFF.

The rearrangement uses TRBV14 and TRBJ1-1, with D unclear. The CDR3 length is 14 residues. V lost 6 bases and J 1 base, leaving 12 bases between the germline ends. Germline CDR1 SGHDN, CDR2 FVKESK. The CDR3: CASSTSERNTEAFF. For the CDR3, the DNA is TGTGCCAGCAGTACCTCGGAGAGGAACACTGAAGCTTTCTTT.

This chain's CDR3 is CAWILRESSGNTIYF. CDR3 nucleotides: TGTGCCTGGATACTCCGAGAAAGCTCTGGAAACACCATATATTTT. The chain has TRBV30 and TRBJ1-3; D unresolved. The CDR3 length is 15 residues. CDR1 GTSNPN and CDR2 SVGIG come from the germline V gene (reference sequence). The V gene lost 4 bases and the J gene lost 0 bases, with 13 bases spanning the gap.

The rearrangement uses TRBV11-2 and TRBJ2-1, with D possibly matching TRBD2 (6 bases). CDR1 is SGHAT and CDR2 is FQNNGV in the germline V gene. CDR3 size: 15 residues. The V end lost 2 bases, the J end lost 4 bases, and 12 bases lay between the germline ends. This chain's CDR3 is CASSLISGSYNEQFF. The DNA for the CDR3 is TGTGCCAGCAGCTTAATAAGCGGGTCGTACAATGAGCAGTTCTTC.

The chain carries TRBV7-2 and TRBJ2-7, with 7 bases aligning to TRBD1. V gave up 1 base and J gave up 5 bases; unmatched junction bases: 8. Looked up from germline, CDR1 is SGHTA and CDR2 is FQGNSA. CDR3 length: 15 amino acids. The CDR3 DNA sequence: TGTGCCAGCAGCTTAGTACAGGGACAGTTCCACGAGCAGTACTTC. Translated: CASSLVQGQFHEQYF.

The chain has TRBV2 and TRBJ1-2; D ambiguous. CDR3 size: 12 residues. Per germline, CDR1 SNHLY and CDR2 FYNNEI. V lost 2 bases, J lost 1 base, and 2 bases lay in between. CDR3: CASSELNYGYTF. CDR3 bases: TGTGCCAGCAGTGAACTTAACTATGGCTACACCTTC.

V and J are TRBV19 and TRBJ2-7; 9 nucleotides agree with TRBD1. This CDR3 has 15 residues. From germline, CDR1 is LNHDA and CDR2 SQIVND (reference sequence). V was clipped by 2 bases and J by 5 bases; unmatched bases: 7. CDR3 sequence reads: CASSIFGTGNDEQYF. DNA of the CDR3: TGTGCCAGTAGTATATTCGGGACAGGGAACGACGAGCAGTACTTC.

The CDR3 loop is CASSLTGNYEQYF. Written as DNA, the CDR3 is TGTGCCAGCAGTTTGACAGGGAACTACGAGCAGTACTTC. J is TRBJ2-7 and V is TRBV6-1; 7 positions match TRBD1. Germline CDR1 is MNHNS and CDR2 is SASEGT. CDR3 size: 13 residues. The J segment lost 3 bases and the V segment lost 5 bases, leaving 4 bases of the junction unmatched.

The chain carries TRBV20-1 and TRBJ2-7; D gene uncertain. In germline, CDR1 is DFQATT, CDR2 SNEGSKA (reference sequence). Between the trimmed V and J ends, which lost 7 bases and 3 bases, there was a span of 10 bases. The CDR3 is 11 amino acids. CDR3 sequence reads: CSGQDGYEQYF. CDR3 sequence (DNA): TGCAGTGGGCAGGATGGCTACGAGCAGTACTTC.

This clone is a singleton in its sample. The chain is built from TRBV4-1 and TRBJ1-5; possibly TRBD1 for D (6 bases). This CDR3 is 16 amino acids long. From germline, CDR1 is MGHRA and CDR2 YSYEKL. Trimming stripped 0 bases from V and 3 bases from J, with 12 bases between. CDR3 bases: TGCGCCAGCAGCCAAGAGCCAGGGGACATCAATCAGCCCCAGCATTTT. Translated, it gives CASSQEPGDINQPQHF.

The V call is TRBV5-1, the J call TRBJ2-5; 7 bases agree with TRBD1. J was trimmed by 2 bases and V by 3 bases; bases with no gene match: 4. CDR3 size: 14 residues. Per the germline V gene, CDR1 is SGHRS and CDR2 is YFSETQ. CDR3 residues: CASSWDRAQETQYF. In DNA, the CDR3 is TGCGCCAGCAGCTGGGACAGAGCTCAAGAGACCCAGTACTTC.

The J gene is TRBJ2-2, the V gene TRBV19; D perhaps matches TRBD1 (5 bases). The CDR3 is made up of 16 amino acids. In germline, CDR1 is LNHDA, CDR2 SQIVND (reference sequence). V lost 7 bases, J lost 4 bases, and 19 bases lay in between. Written as DNA, the CDR3 is TGTGCCAGTACCAATACAGGATCTAAGGTCACCGGGGAGCTGTTTTTT. It encodes CASTNTGSKVTGELFF.

This chain connects TRBV11-2 to TRBJ1-3, with D hard to call. This CDR3 has 15 amino acids. Trimming stripped 0 bases from V and 3 bases from J, with 9 bases between. CDR1 is SGHAT, CDR2 FQNNGV, per germline. CDR3 nucleotides: TGTGCCAGCAGCTTAGAAAGAGGGTTTGGAAACACCATATATTTT. Its protein product is CASSLERGFGNTIYF.

This chain connects TRBV2 to TRBJ2-2; 7 bases fit TRBD1. CDR3 length: 15 residues. Germline assignment: CDR1 SNHLY and CDR2 FYNNEI. With 6 bases clipped from V and 0 bases from J, the junction kept 4 bases outside the gene matches. The CDR3 loop reads CASRLGTANTGELFF. Written as DNA, the CDR3 is TGTGCCAGCAGACTCGGGACAGCGAACACCGGGGAGCTGTTTTTT.

This chain links TRBV5-4 with TRBJ2-5, with 9 bases matching TRBD1. V trimming: 0 bases; J trimming: 2 bases; junction bases outside the gene matches: 2. The CDR3 length is 15 residues. Germline CDR1 and CDR2: SGHNT and YYREEE (reference sequence). As DNA, the CDR3 is TGTGCCAGCAGCTTGGCGGGACAGGGTCAAGAGACCCAGTACTTC. It translates to CASSLAGQGQETQYF.

The V and J genes are TRBV15 and TRBJ1-5; maybe TRBD1 (5 bases). V shed 1 base and J shed 4 bases, with 8 bases lying between them. This CDR3 has 14 residues. The germline CDR1 and CDR2 sequences are LNHNV and YYDKDF (reference sequence). Here the CDR3 reads CATSRVGGNQPQHF. The CDR3 bases are TGTGCCACCAGCAGAGTTGGGGGGAATCAGCCCCAGCATTTT.

The chain couples TRBV6-5 to TRBJ1-2, with 7 bases lining up with TRBD1. The CDR3 spans 14 residues. Germline CDR1 and CDR2: MNHEY and SVGAGI. The V and J ends lost 8 bases and 4 bases, in that order; junction bases with no gene match: 10. The CDR3 DNA follows: TGTGCCAGCTGCCCTGACAGGGCGGCCTATGGCTACACCTTC. Amino acid sequence: CASCPDRAAYGYTF.

CDR3 sequence: CASHAVDYGYTF. As DNA, the CDR3 is TGTGCCAGCCATGCGGTTGACTATGGCTACACCTTC. The chain is built from TRBV5-5 and TRBJ1-2; no clear D gene. V was cut by 7 bases and J by 3 bases, with 10 bases left in between. The germline gives CDR1 SGHKS, CDR2 YYEKEE (reference sequence). The CDR3 is 12 amino acids.